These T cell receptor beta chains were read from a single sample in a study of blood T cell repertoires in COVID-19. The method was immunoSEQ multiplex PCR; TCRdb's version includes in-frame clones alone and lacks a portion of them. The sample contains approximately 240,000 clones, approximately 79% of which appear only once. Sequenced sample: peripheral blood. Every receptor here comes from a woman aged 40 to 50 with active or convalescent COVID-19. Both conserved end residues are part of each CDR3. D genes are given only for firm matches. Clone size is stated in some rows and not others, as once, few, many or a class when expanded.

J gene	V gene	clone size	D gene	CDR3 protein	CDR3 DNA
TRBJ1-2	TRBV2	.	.	CASRGDSIYGYTF	TGTGCCAGCAGAGGGGACTCGATCTATGGCTACACCTTC
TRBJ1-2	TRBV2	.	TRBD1	CARNFRTGGTSNYGYTF	TGTGCCAGGAACTTCCGGACAGGGGGGACCTCTAACTATGGCTACACCTTC
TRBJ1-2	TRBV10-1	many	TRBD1	CASIWTGYGYTF	TGCGCCAGCATCTGGACAGGCTATGGCTACACCTTC
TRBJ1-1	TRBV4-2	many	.	CASSQNRDSNTEAFF	TGTGCCAGCAGCCAAAACAGGGATTCGAACACTGAAGCTTTCTTT
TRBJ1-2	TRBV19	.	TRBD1	CASSTWDRVSGYTF	TGTGCCAGTAGTACCTGGGACAGGGTATCTGGCTACACCTTC
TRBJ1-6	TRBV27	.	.	CASSQAGAPSPLHF	TGTGCCAGCAGTCAAGCGGGGGCGCCCTCACCCCTCCACTTT
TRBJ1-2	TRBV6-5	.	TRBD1	CASSVQGALGYTF	TGTGCCAGCAGCGTCCAGGGGGCGCTGGGCTACACCTTC
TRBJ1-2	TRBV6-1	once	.	CASRAANYGYTF	TGTGCCAGCAGGGCGGCTAACTATGGCTACACCTTC
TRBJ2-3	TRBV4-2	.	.	CASSQILVQAVTDTQYF	TGTGCCAGCAGCCAAATTCTGGTACAGGCGGTCACAGATACGCAGTATTTT
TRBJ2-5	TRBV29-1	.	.	CSVDQGGETQYF	TGCAGCGTTGATCAGGGCGGAGAGACCCAGTACTTC
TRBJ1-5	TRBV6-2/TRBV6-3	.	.	CASSSSWLGGVNQPQHF	TGTGCCAGCAGTTCCTCCTGGTTAGGGGGAGTGAATCAGCCCCAGCATTTT
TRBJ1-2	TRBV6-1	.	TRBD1	CASSEGPRGQVNYGYTF	TGTGCCAGCAGTGAAGGCCCAAGGGGACAGGTTAACTATGGCTACACCTTC
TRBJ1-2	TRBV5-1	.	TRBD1	CASSPRQGASSGYTF	TGCGCCAGCAGCCCGCGACAGGGGGCTTCCAGTGGCTACACCTTC
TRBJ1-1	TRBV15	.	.	CATSRPENTEAFF	TGTGCCACCAGCAGGCCAGAGAACACTGAAGCTTTCTTT
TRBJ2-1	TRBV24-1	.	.	CATSDRQLTYNEQFF	TGTGCCACCAGTGACCGACAGCTTACCTACAATGAGCAGTTCTTC
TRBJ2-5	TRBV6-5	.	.	CASSPNGRTQYF	TGTGCCAGCAGCCCAAACGGGAGGACCCAGTACTTC
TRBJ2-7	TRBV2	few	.	CASGRAYEQYF	TGTGCCAGCGGCAGGGCCTACGAGCAGTACTTC
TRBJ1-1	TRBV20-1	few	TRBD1	CSASGTGVNTEAFF	TGCAGTGCTAGTGGGACAGGGGTTAACACTGAAGCTTTCTTT
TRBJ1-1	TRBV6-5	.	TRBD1	CASSYTTGGGNTEAFF	TGTGCCAGCAGTTACACGACAGGGGGCGGGAACACTGAAGCTTTCTTT
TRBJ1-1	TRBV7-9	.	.	CASSLSRSTEAFF	TGTGCCAGCAGCTTGTCCCGGAGCACTGAAGCTTTCTTT